The clone carrying this T cell receptor beta chain was seen at least ten times. The antigen is unknown. The data were obtained in a study of T cells in Graves' hyperthyroidism and ophthalmopathy. Study-wide findings and caveats: Median prediction lead before ophthalmopathy onset was about 6.7 months with the model.

TCR beta CDR3 sequences were amplified from RNA transcripts. When the TCR CDR3 underwent first-round RT-PCR, the HTBI primer set was used. Using its own MiXCR run on the multiplex PCR reads, TCRdb lists one record per CDR3 protein. The sample contains around 430,000 distinct CDR3 sequences, around 14% of which appear only once. It was uncontrolled infection, other autoimmune disease, pregnancy or lactation that excluded patients. Diagnosis relied on clinical symptoms, serum thyroxine and TRAb, thyroid ultrasound and orbital computed tomography. With 5 bases clipped from V and 5 bases from J, the junction kept 10 bases outside the gene matches. The CDR3 loop spans 16 amino acids. Germline V gene lookup returns CDR1 SEHNR and CDR2 FQNEAQ (reference sequence).

Sequenced material: blood. This clonotype was obtained from a woman in her twenties or thirties with Graves' hyperthyroidism. V and J are TRBV7-9 and TRBJ2-7; 12 positions agree with TRBD1. The CDR3 here is CASSPRGDRGLNEQYF. The DNA for the CDR3 is TGTGCCAGCAGCCCCCGGGGGGACAGGGGGCTCAACGAGCAGTACTTC.